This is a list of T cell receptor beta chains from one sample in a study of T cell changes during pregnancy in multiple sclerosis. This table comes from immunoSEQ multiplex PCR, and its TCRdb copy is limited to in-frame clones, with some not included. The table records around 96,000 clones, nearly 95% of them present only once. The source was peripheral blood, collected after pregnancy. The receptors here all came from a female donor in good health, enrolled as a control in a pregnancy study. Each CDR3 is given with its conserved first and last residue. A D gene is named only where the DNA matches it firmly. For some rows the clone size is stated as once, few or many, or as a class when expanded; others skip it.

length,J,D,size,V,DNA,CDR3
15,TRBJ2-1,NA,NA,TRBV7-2,TGTGCCAGCAGCCTGCGGCGGGACCCAGTTCGTGAGCAGTTCTTC,CASSLRRDPVREQFF
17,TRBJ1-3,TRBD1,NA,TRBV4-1,TGCGCCAGCAGCCGAGCCGGGACAGGGCCCTCTGGAAACACCATATATTTT,CASSRAGTGPSGNTIYF
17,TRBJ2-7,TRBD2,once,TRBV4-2,TGTGCCAGCAGCCAAGATGGAGCTAGCGGGGGGTCCTACGAGCAGTACTTC,CASSQDGASGGSYEQYF
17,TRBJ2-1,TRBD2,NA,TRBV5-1,TGCGCCAGCAGCTTGACTCCGACTAGCGGGAGGGGTAATGAGCAGTTCTTC,CASSLTPTSGRGNEQFF
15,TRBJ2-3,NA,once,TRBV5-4,TGTGCCAGCAGCTTGGGCACATTTAGCACAGATACGCAGTATTTT,CASSLGTFSTDTQYF
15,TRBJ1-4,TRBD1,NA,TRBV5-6,TGTGCCAGCAGCGGGACGGGACAGCCTAATGAAAAACTGTTTTTT,CASSGTGQPNEKLFF
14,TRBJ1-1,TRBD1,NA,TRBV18,TGTGCCAGCTCAGAGGGACAGACCTCCCTGCGAGCTTTCTTT,CASSEGQTSLRAFF
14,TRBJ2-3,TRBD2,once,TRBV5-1,TGCGCCAGCAGCCCGAGCGGGAGCTCAGATACGCAGTATTTT,CASSPSGSSDTQYF
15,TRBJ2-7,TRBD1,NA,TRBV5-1,TGCGCCAGCAGCCCCCCTACAGGGGGAGCCTACGAGCAGTACTTC,CASSPPTGGAYEQYF
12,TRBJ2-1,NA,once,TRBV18,TGTGCCAGCCGGCCCGGGTTCAATGAGCAGTTCTTC,CASRPGFNEQFF
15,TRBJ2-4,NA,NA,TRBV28,TGTGCCAGCAGTCAACGGACAGTAGCCAAAAACATTCAGTACTTC,CASSQRTVAKNIQYF
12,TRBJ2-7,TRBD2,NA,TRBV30,TGTGCCTGGAAGGAGACTAGCAACGAGCAGTACTTC,CAWKETSNEQYF
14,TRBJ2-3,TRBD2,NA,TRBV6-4,TGTGCCAACCCGACTAGCGGGAGAGGGGATACGCAGTATTTT,CANPTSGRGDTQYF
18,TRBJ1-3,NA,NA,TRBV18,TGTGCCAGCTCACATCTCCCGAGGGCCCAAAGCTCTGGAAACACCATATATTTT,CASSHLPRAQSSGNTIYF
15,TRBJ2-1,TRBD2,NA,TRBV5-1,TGCGCCAGCAGCTCACCTAGCGGGAGATACAATGAGCAGTTCTTC,CASSSPSGRYNEQFF
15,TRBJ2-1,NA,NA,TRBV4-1,TGCGCCAGCAGCCAAAATCAGGACTCCTACAATGAGCAGTTCTTC,CASSQNQDSYNEQFF
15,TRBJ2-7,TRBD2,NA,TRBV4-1,TGCGCCAGCAGCCAATTTTCTAGCGGTGGGAACGAGCAGTACTTC,CASSQFSSGGNEQYF
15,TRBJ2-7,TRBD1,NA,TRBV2,TGTGCCAGCAGTGAGGGGACAGGGAGCCTGTACGAGCAGTACTTC,CASSEGTGSLYEQYF
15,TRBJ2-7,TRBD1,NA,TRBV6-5,TGTGCCAGCAGTCGCACCGGGACAGGGCTCGTCGAGCAGTACTTC,CASSRTGTGLVEQYF
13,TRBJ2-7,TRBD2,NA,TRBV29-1,TGCAGCGTTGAACGCGGGAGAGGGTACGAGCAGTACTTC,CSVERGRGYEQYF
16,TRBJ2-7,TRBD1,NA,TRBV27,TGTGCCAGCAGTCTAAAGGGACAGGGCGGGATCTACGAGCAGTACTTC,CASSLKGQGGIYEQYF
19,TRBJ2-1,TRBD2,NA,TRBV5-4,TGTGCCAGCAGCTTCAGTGGTGGACTAGCGGGAGGGAGGAGGAATGAGCAGTTCTTC,CASSFSGGLAGGRRNEQFF
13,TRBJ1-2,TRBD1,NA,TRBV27,TGTGCCAGCAGTTTTTTGGGACAGTATGGCTACACCTTC,CASSFLGQYGYTF
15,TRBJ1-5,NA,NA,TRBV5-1,TGCGCCAGCAGCTGGGGAGGGGGTGAGGATCAGCCCCAGCATTTT,CASSWGGGEDQPQHF
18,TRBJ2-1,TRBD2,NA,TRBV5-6,TGTGCCAGCAGCTTGGGAAGCGGGAGCGGGTCCGTTTACAATGAGCAGTTCTTC,CASSLGSGSGSVYNEQFF
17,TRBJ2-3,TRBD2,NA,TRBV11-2,TGTGCCAGCAGCTTAGCTTGGGGGAGGGCCCGCACAGATACGCAGTATTTT,CASSLAWGRARTDTQYF
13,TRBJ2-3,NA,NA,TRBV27,TGTGCCAGCAGCACCGCCCGACTTCGTACGCAGTATTTT,CASSTARLRTQYF
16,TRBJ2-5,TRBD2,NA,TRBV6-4,TGTGCCAGCAGTCCTACTAGCGGGAGCGGCCAAGAGACCCAGTACTTC,CASSPTSGSGQETQYF
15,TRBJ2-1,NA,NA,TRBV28,TGTGCCAGCAGTTTACGGGTGAAATCCTACAATGAGCAGTTCTTC,CASSLRVKSYNEQFF
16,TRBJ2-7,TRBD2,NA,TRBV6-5,TGTGCCAGCAGTTACGGCGGCTACGGGGGGGCCTACGAGCAGTACTTC,CASSYGGYGGAYEQYF
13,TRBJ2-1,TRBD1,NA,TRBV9,TGTGCCAGCAGCGGACAGGGGCGGAATGAGCAGTTCTTC,CASSGQGRNEQFF
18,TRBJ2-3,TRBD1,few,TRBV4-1,TGCGCCAGCAGCACCGGGACAGGGCCTATGGTTTGGGCAGATACGCAGTATTTT,CASSTGTGPMVWADTQYF